This TCR beta chain was captured in a study of blood T cell repertoires in COVID-19. The V gene lost 5 bases and the J gene lost 0 bases, with 22 bases spanning the gap. The CDR3 consists of 19 residues. Germline CDR1 reads SEHNR; CDR2 reads FQNEAQ (reference sequence). TCRdb keeps only in-frame clones here, not all; method: immunoSEQ multiplex PCR. This table holds some 200,000 clones, 94% found once. The genes are TRBV7-9 and TRBJ1-4; D gene unclear. This sequence originates from a man aged 25-40 years with COVID-19, enrolled during active disease. Sequenced: peripheral blood. CDR3 sequence reads: CASSLESSTDGATNEKLFF. The CDR3 bases are TGTGCCAGCAGCCTAGAAAGTTCCACGGACGGGGCAACTAATGAAAAACTGTTTTTT.